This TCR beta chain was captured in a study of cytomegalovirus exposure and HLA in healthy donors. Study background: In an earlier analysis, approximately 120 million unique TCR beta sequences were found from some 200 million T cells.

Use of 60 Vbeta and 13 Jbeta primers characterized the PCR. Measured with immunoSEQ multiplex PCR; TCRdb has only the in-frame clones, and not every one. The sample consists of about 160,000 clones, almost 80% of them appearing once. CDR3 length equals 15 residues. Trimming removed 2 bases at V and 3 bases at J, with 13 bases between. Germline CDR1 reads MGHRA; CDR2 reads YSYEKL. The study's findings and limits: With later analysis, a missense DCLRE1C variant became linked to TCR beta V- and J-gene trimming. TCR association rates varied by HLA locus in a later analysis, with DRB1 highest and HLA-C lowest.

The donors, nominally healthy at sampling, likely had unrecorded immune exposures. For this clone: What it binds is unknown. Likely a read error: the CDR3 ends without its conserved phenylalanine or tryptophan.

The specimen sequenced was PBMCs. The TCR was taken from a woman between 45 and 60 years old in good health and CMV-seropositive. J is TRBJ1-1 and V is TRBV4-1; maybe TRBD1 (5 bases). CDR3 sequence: CASSQIVRGDTEAFV. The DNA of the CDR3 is TGCGCCAGCAGCCAAATCGTTCGAGGGGACACTGAAGCTTTCGTT.